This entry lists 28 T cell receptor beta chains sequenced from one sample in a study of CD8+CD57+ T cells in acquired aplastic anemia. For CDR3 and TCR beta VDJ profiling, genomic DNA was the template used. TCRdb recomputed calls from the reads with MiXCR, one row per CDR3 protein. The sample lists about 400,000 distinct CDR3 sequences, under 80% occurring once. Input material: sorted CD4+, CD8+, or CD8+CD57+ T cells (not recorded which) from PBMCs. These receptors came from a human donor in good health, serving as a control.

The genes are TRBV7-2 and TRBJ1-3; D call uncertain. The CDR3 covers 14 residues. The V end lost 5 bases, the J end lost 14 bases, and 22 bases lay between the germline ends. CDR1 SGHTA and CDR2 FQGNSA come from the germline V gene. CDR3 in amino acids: CASSLEISGNPLYF. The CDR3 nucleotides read TGTGCCAGCAGCCTCGAGATCTCTGGAAACCCCCTATATTTT.

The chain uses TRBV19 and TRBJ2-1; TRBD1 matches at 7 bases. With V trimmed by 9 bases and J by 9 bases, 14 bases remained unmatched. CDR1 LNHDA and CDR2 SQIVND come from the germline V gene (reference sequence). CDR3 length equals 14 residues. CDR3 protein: CASSEGAGMSEQFF. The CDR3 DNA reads TGTGCCAGCAGTGAGGGGGCAGGGATGAGTGAGCAGTTCTTC. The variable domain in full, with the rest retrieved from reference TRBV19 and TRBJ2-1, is DGGITQSPKYLFRKEGQNVTLSCEQNLNHDAMYWYRQDPGQGLRLIYYSQIVNDFQKGDIAEGYSVSREKKESFPLTVTSAQKNPTAFYLCASSEGAGMSEQFFGPGTRLTVL.

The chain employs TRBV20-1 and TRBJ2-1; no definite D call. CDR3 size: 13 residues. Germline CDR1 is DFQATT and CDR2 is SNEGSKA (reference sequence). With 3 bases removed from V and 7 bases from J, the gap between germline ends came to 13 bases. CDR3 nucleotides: TGCAGTGCTAGCTCACAGTCGGGTAATGAGCAGTTCTTC. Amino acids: CSASSQSGNEQFF.

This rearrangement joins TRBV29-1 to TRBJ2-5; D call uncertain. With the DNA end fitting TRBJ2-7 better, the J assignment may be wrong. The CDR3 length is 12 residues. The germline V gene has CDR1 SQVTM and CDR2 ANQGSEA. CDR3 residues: CSVGGRVGEQYF. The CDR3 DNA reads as TGCAGCGTTGGGGGAAGGGTTGGCGAGCAGTACTTC.

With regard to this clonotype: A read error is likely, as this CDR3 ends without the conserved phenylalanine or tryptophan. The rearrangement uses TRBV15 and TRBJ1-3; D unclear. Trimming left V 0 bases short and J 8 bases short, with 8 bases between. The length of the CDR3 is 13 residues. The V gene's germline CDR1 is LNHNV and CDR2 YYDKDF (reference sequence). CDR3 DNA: TGTGCCACCAGCAGAGACGACCAGGACACCATATATCAT. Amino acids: CATSRDDQDTIYH.

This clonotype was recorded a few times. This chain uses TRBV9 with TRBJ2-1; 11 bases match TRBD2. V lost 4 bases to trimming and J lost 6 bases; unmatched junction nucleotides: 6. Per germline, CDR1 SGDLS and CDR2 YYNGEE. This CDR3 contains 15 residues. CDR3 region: CASSPPSGGTNEQFF. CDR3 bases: TGTGCCAGCAGCCCCCCTAGCGGGGGGACCAATGAGCAGTTCTTC.

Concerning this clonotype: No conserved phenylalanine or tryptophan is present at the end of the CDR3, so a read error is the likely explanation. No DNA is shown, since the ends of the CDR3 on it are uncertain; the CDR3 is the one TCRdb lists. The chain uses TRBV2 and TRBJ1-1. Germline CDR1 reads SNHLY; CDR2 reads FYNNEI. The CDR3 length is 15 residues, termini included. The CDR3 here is CASRRGETTEAFFGQ.

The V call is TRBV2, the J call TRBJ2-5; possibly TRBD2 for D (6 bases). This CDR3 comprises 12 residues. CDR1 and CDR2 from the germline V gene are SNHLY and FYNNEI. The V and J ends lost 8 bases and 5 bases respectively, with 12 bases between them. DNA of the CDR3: TGTGCCAGCGCCCCGGAGGGGGAGACCCAGTACTTC. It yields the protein CASAPEGETQYF.

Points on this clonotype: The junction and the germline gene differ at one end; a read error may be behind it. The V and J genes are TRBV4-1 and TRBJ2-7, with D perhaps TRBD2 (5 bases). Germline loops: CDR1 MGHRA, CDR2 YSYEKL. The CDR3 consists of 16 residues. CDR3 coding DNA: TGCGCCAGCACAATCTCTGAGGGCACCCTCTCCTACGAGCAGTGCTTC. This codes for CASTISEGTLSYEQCF.

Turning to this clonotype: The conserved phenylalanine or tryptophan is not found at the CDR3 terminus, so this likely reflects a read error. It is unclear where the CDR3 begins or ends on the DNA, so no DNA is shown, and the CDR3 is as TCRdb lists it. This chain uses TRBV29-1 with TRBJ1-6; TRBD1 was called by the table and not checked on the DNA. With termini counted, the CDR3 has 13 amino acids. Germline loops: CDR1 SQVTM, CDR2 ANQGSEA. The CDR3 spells CSVRDRANSPLRY.

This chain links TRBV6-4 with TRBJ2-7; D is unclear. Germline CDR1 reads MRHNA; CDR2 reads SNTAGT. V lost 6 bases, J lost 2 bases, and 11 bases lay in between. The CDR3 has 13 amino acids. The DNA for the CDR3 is TGTGCCAGCAGCGGTACATCTCCCTACGAGCAGTACTTC. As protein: CASSGTSPYEQYF.

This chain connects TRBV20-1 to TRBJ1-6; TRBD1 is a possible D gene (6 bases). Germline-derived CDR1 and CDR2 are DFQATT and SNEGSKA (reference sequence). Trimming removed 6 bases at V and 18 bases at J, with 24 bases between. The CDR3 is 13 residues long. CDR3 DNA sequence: TGCAGTGCCAGCCCGGGGGGCAACACCGCCCCCCACTTT. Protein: CSASPGGNTAPHF.

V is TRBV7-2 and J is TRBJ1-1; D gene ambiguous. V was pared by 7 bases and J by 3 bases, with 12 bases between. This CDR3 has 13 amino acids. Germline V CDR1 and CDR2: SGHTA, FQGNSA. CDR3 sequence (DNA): TGTGCCAGCAACTTCCAAAGGGACACTGAAGCTTTCTTT. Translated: CASNFQRDTEAFF. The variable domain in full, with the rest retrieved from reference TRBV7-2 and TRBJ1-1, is GAGVSQSPSNKVTEKGKDVELRCDPISGHTALYWYRQSLGQGLEFLIYFQGNSAPDKSGLPSDRFSAERTGGSVSTLTIQRTQQEDSAVYLCASNFQRDTEAFFGQGTRLTVV.

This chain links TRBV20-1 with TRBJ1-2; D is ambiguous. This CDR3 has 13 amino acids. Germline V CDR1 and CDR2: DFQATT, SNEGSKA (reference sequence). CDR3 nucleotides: TGCACCGCCGTTTTACCGTACAGCGATGGCTACACCTTC. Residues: CTAVLPYSDGYTF.

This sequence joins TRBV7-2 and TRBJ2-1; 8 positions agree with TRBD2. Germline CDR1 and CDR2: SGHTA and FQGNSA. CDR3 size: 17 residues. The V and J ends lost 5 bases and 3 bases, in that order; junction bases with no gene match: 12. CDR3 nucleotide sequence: TGTGCCAGCAGCCCCTCGCGGGGGGTGTGGTACTACAATGAGCAGTTCTTC. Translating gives CASSPSRGVWYYNEQFF.

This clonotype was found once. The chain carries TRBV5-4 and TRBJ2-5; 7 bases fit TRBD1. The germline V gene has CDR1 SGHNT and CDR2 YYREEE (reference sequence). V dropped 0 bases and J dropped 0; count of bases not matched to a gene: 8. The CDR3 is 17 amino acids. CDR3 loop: CASSLGSGTAYQETQYF. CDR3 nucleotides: TGTGCCAGCAGCTTGGGGTCCGGGACAGCCTACCAAGAGACCCAGTACTTC.

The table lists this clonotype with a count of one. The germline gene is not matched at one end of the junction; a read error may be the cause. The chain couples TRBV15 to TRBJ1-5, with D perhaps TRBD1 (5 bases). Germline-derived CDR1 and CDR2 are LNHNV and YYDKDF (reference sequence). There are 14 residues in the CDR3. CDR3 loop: CASSIQGGTRPQHF. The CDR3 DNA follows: TGTGCCAGCAGCATTCAAGGCGGGACCCGGCCCCAGCATTTT. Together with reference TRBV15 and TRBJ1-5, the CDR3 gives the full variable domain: DAMVIQNPRYQVTQFGKPVTLSCSQTLNHNVMYWYQQKSSQAPKLLFHYYDKDFNNEADTPDNFQSRRPNTSFCFLDIRSPGLGDTAMYLCASSIQGGTRPQHFGDGTRLSIL.

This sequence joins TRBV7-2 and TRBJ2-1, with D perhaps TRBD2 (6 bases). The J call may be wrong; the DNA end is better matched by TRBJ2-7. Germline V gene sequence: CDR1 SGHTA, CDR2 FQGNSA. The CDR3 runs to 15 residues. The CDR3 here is CASSLAAGGSNEQYF. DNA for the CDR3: TGTGCCAGCAGCTTAGCCGCCGGGGGATCAAACGAGCAGTACTTC.

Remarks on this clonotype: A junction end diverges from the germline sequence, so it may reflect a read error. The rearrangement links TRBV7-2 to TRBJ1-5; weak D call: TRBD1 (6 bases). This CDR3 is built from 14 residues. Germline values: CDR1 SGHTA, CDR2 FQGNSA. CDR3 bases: TGTGCCTGGAGTTTCGAGGGGGGCAATCAGCCCCAGCAGTTT. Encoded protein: CAWSFEGGNQPQQF.

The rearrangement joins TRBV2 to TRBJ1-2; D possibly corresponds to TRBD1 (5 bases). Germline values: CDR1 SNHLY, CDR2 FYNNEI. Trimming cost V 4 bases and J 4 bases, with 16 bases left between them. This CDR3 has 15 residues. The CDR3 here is CASSAGGIGCYGYTF. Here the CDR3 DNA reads TGTGCCAGCAGTGCCGGGGGGATCGGGTGCTATGGCTACACCTTC.

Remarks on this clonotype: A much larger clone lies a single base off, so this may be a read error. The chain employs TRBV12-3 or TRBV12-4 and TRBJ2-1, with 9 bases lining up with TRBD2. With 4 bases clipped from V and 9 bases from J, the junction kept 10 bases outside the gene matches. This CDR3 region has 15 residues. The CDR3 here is CASSSISGGSVEQFF. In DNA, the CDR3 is TGTGCCAGCAGTTCAATCAGCGGGGGGTCGGTTGAGCAGTTCTTC.

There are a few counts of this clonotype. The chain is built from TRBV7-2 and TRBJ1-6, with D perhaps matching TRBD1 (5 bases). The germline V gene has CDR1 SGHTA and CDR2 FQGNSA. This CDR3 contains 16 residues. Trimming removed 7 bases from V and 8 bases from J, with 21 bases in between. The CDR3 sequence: CASNIGGTMSYSPLHF. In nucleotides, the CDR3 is TGTGCCAGCAACATTGGGGGGACGATGTCGTATTCACCCCTCCACTTT.

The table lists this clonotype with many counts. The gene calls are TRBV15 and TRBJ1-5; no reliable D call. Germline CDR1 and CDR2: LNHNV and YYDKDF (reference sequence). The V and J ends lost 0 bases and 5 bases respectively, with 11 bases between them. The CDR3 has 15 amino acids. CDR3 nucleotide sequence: TGTGCCACCAGCAGAGATAAGGGTGGCCATCAGCCCCAGCATTTT. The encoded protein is CATSRDKGGHQPQHF.

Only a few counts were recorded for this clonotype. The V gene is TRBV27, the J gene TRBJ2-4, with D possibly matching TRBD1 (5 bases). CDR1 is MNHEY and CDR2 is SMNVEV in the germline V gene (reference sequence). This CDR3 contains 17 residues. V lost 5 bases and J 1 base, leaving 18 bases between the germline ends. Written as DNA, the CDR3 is TGTGCCAGCAGTCAAGGGGTCGGGCGGACGGCCAAAAACATTCAGTACTTC. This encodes CASSQGVGRTAKNIQYF.

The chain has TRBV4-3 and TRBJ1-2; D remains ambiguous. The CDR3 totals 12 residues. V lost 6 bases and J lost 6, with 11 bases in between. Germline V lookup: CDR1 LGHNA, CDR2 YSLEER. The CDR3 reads CASRQLGDGYTF. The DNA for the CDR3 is TGCGCCAGCAGGCAACTAGGCGATGGCTACACCTTC.

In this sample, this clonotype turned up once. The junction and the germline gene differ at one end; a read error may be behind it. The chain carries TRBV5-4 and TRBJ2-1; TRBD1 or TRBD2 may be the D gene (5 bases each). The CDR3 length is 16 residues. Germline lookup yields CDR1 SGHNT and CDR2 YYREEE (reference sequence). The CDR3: CASSLSTRVTVDEQFF. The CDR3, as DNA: TGCGCCAGCAGCTTAAGCACGCGGGTGACAGTGGATGAGCAGTTCTTC.

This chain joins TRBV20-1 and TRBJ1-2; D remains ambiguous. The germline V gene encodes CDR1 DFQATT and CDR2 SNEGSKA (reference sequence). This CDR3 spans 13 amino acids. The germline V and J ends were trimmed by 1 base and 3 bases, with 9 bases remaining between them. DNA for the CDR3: TGCAGTGCTAGAGCGGGGATAGACTATGGCTACACCTTC. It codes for CSARAGIDYGYTF.

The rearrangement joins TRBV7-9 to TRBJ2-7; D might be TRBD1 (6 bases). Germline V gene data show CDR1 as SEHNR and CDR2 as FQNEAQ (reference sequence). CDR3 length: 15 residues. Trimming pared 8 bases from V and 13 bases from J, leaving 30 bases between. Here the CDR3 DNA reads TGTGCCAGCGCACCCAGGGGTGGGAATTCACCCCTCCACTACTTC. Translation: CASAPRGGNSPLHYF. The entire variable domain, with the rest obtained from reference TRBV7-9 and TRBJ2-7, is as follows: DTGVSQNPRHKITKRGQNVTFRCDPISEHNRLYWYRQTLGQGPEFLTYFQNEAQLEKSRLLSDRFSAERPKGSFSTLEIQRTEQGDSAMYLCASAPRGGNSPLHYFGPGTRLTVT.